This T cell receptor beta chain was sequenced for a study of T-cell reconstitution after alpha-beta-depleted transplantation in children. General observations from the study: From newly produced T cells came most of the T-cell counts and diversity one year after transplant. Expanded graft clones numbering several hundred reportedly gave rise to alpha-beta T cells about two months after transplant.

The CDR3 spans 14 residues. Germline V gives CDR1 SEHNR, CDR2 FQNEAQ (reference sequence). The V and J ends lost 2 bases and 5 bases respectively, with 12 bases between them. This clonotype was recorded many times. The antigen is undetermined. The TCRbeta library incorporated unique molecular identifiers. TCRdb recomputed calls from the PCR reads with MiXCR, one row per CDR3 protein. Here the sample spans approximately 32,000 distinct CDR3 sequences, roughly 6.7% being singletons. The source of this sequence is a child under two years old who had a stem cell transplant for acute myeloid leukemia, so the T cells may come from the graft donor. The chain carries TRBV7-9 and TRBJ1-1; D possibly corresponds to TRBD1 (6 bases). This specimen consisted of peripheral blood, obtained 60 days after TCRalphabeta/CD19-depleted stem cell transplant. CDR3: CASSLWDTSTEAFF. In nucleotides, the CDR3 is TGTGCCAGCAGCTTATGGGACACTAGTACTGAAGCTTTCTTT.